Presented here are 2 T cell receptor beta chains from one specimen sequenced in a study of T cell responses to AZD1222 COVID-19 vaccine. The data were produced by immunoSEQ multiplex PCR, yet TCRdb's version contains in-frame clones alone and is incomplete. This table holds 100,000 to 130,000 clones, approximately 90% found once. Sequenced here: peripheral blood, sampled 28 days after the second AZD1222 dose. The receptor source for this set is an adult who received the AZD1222 COVID-19 vaccine.

The V and J genes are TRBV4-2 and TRBJ1-6, with TRBD1 matching over 8 bases. Germline V gene sequence: CDR1 LGHNA, CDR2 YNFKEQ. This CDR3 spans 15 amino acids. The J segment lost 6 bases and the V segment lost 1 base, leaving 2 bases of the junction unmatched. CDR3 amino acids: CASSQVGQANSPLHF. The CDR3 DNA is TGTGCCAGCAGCCAAGTGGGACAGGCTAATTCACCCCTCCACTTT.

The chain combines TRBV11-2 with TRBJ2-3, with 11 bases matching TRBD2. The CDR3 is 16 amino acids. With V trimmed by 5 bases and J by 0 bases, 4 bases remained unmatched. CDR1 is SGHAT, CDR2 FQNNGV, per germline. In DNA, the CDR3 is TGTGCCAGCAGCCCAAGGACTAGCGGGAGCACAGATACGCAGTATTTT. This sequence encodes CASSPRTSGSTDTQYF.